This TCR beta chain was recovered during a study of blood T cell repertoires in COVID-19. Study-wide background: Sites across the United States, Italy and Spain contributed samples from acute and convalescent COVID-19. T cells, B-cell-depleted T cells, or PBMCs provided the cDNA or gDNA that served as material.

The CDR3 is 16 amino acids. Germline CDR1 reads MNHEY; CDR2 reads SVGAGI. V gave up 0 bases and J gave up 6 bases; unmatched junction bases: 7. Per the original data handling: Amplification of reference gene primers provided the estimated nucleated cell counts. TCRdb keeps only in-frame clones here, not all; method: immunoSEQ multiplex PCR. That table supplies the V and J calls and clone size; D and trimming were determined from the DNA. The repertoire includes 75,000 to 95,000 clones, over 90% of them detected once, and about 1.7% sits in the top ten. The J gene is TRBJ1-3, the V gene TRBV6-5, with 8 bases fitting TRBD1. This TCR came from a man between 60 and 70 years old with acute or convalescent COVID-19. The sequencing input was peripheral blood. The CDR3 nucleotides are TGTGCCAGCAGTTACTCCCTCGGACAGGGAGCAAACACCATATATTTT. Protein product: CASSYSLGQGANTIYF.